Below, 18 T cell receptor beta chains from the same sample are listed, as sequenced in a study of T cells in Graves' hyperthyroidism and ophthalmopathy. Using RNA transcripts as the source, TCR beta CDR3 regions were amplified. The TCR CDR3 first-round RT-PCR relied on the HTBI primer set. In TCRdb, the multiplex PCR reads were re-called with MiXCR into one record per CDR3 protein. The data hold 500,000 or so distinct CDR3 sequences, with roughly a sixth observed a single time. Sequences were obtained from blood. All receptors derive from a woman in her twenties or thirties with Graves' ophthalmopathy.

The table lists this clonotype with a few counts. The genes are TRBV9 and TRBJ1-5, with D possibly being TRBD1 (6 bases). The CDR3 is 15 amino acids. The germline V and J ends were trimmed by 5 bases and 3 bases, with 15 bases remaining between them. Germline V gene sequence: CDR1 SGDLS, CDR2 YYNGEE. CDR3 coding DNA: TGTGCCAGCAGTGCAGGGGTTAGCCCCAATCAGCCCCAGCATTTT. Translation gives CASSAGVSPNQPQHF.

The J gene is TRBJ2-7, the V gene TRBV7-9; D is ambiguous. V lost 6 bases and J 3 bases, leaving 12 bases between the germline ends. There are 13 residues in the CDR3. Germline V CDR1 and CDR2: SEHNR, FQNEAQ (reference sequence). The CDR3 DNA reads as TGTGCCAGCAGACCCGGGCAGAACTACGAGCAGTACTTC. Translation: CASRPGQNYEQYF.

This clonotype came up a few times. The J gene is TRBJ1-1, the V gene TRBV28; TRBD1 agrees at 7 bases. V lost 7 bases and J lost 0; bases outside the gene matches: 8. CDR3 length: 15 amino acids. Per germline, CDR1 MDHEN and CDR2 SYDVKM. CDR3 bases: TGTGCCAGCATCGTCCGGGACAGAATGAACACTGAAGCTTTCTTT. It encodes CASIVRDRMNTEAFF.

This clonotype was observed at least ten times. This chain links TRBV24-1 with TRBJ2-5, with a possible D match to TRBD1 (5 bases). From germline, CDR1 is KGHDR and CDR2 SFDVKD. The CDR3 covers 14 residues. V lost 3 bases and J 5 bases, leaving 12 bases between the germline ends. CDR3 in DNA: TGTGCCACCAGTGATGTGGCAGGGCTGGAGACCCAGTACTTC. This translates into CATSDVAGLETQYF.

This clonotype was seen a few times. CDR3 sequence (DNA): TGTGCCAGCAGTTTACTGAGAGGGGTAGGCGAAAAACTGTTTTTT. This codes for CASSLLRGVGEKLFF. The chain couples TRBV28 to TRBJ1-4; perhaps TRBD1 as D (5 bases). Trimming left V 2 bases short and J 8 bases short, with 15 bases between. Germline values: CDR1 MDHEN, CDR2 SYDVKM. This CDR3 is 15 amino acids long.

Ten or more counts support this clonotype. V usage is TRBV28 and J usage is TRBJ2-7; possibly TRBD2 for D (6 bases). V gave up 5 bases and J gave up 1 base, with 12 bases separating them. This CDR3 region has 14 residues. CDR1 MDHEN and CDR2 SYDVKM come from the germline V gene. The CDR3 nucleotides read TGTGCCAGCAGTCCCGTGGGGGGATCCTACGAGCAGTACTTC. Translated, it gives CASSPVGGSYEQYF.

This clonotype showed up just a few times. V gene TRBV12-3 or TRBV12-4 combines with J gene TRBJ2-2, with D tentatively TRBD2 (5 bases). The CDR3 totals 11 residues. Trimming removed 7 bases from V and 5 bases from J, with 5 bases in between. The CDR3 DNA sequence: TGTGCCAGCACGGGGACCGGGGAGCTGTTTTTT. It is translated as CASTGTGELFF.

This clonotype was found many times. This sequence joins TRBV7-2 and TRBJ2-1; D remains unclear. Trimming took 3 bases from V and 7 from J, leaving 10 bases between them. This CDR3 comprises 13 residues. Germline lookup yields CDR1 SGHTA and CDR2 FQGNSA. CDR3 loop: CASSLGFGNEQFF. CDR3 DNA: TGTGCCAGCAGCTTGGGGTTTGGAAATGAGCAGTTCTTC. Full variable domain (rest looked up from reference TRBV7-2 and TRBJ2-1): GAGVSQSPSNKVTEKGKDVELRCDPISGHTALYWYRQSLGQGLEFLIYFQGNSAPDKSGLPSDRFSAERTGGSVSTLTIQRTQQEDSAVYLCASSLGFGNEQFFGPGTRLTVL.

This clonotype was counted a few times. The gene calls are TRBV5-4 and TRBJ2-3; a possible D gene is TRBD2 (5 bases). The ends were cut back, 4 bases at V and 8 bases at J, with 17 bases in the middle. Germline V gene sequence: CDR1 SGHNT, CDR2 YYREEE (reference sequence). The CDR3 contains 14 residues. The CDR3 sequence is CASSQSAAAGTQYF. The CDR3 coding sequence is TGTGCCAGCAGCCAATCGGCCGCGGCGGGTACGCAGTATTTT.

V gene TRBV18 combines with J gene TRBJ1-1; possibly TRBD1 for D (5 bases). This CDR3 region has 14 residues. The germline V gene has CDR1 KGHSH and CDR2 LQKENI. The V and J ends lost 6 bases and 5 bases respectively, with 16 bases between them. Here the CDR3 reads CASSLSRDGTEAFF. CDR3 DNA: TGTGCCAGCTCCCTCAGTAGGGACGGGACTGAAGCTTTCTTT.

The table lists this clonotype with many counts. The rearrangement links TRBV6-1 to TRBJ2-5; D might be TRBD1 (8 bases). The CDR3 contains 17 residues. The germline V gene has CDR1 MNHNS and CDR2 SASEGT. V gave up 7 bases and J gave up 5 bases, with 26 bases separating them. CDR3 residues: CASKDRVSFGGGETQYF. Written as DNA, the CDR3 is TGTGCCAGCAAGGACAGGGTATCGTTTGGGGGAGGGGAGACCCAGTACTTC.

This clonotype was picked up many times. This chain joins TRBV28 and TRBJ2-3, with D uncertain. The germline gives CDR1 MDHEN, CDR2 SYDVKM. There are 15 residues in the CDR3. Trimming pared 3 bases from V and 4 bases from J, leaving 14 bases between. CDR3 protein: CASSFGSGGADTQYF. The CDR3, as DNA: TGTGCCAGCAGTTTTGGTTCAGGTGGGGCAGATACGCAGTATTTT.

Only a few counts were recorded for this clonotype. Here the CDR3 reads CSAPGGTTWEAFF. Written as DNA, the CDR3 is TGCAGTGCCCCCGGGGGGACAACCTGGGAAGCTTTCTTT. This chain links TRBV20-1 with TRBJ1-1; weak D call: TRBD1 (6 bases). Looked up from germline, CDR1 is DFQATT and CDR2 is SNEGSKA (reference sequence). The CDR3 runs to 13 residues. The V end lost 6 bases, the J end lost 8 bases, and 19 bases lay between the germline ends.

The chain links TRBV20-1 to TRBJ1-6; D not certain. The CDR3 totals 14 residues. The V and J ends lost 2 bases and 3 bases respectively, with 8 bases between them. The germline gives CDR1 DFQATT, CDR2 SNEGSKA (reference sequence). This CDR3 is CSARLLFYNSPLHF. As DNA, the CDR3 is TGCAGTGCTAGACTCCTTTTCTATAATTCACCCCTCCACTTT.

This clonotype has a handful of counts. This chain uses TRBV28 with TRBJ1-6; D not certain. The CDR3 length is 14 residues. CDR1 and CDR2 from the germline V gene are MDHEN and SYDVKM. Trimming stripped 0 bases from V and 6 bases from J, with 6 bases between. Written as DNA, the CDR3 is TGTGCCAGCAGTTTATGGGGAGGTAATTCACCCCTCCACTTT. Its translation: CASSLWGGNSPLHF.

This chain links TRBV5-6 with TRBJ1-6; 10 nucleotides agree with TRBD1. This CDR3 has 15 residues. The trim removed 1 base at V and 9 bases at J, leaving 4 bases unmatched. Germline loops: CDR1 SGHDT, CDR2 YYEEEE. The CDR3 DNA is TGTGCCAGCAGCTTGCCCGGGACAGGGGCTTCACCCCTCCACTTT. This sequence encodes CASSLPGTGASPLHF.

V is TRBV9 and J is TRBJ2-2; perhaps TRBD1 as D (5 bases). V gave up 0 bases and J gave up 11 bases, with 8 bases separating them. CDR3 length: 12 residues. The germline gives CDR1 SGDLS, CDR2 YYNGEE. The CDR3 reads CASSVEGAELFF. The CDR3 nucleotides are TGTGCCAGCAGCGTAGAAGGGGCCGAGCTGTTTTTT.

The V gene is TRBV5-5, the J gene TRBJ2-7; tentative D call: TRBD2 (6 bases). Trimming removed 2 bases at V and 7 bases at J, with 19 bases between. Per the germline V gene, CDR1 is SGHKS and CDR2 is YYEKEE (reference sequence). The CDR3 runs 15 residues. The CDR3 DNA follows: TGTGCCAGCAGCTTCAGGGAGGAGGGCCGCGGGGAGCAGTACTTC. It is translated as CASSFREEGRGEQYF.